This T cell receptor (beta chain) stems from a study of CD8 T cells in ankylosing spondylitis. Using its own MiXCR run on the 5' RACE reads, TCRdb lists one record per CDR3 protein. The sample consists of about 750,000 distinct CDR3 sequences, around a fifth of them appearing once. This clonotype was recorded at least ten times. Its target is unknown. Losses at the gene ends were 1 base for V and 5 bases for J; bases not matched to a gene: 2. CDR3 length equals 15 residues. Germline CDR1 reads MGHDK; CDR2 reads SYGVNS. Study results and caveats: A motif in TCR beta, a set of seven to nine highly homologous variants, appeared characteristic of ankylosing spondylitis blood.

The V call is TRBV25-1, the J call TRBJ2-1, with 10 bases fitting TRBD1. Specimen: blood, either unsorted or a sorted T cell fraction (not recorded which). The sequence derives from a male donor with ankylosing spondylitis. The CDR3 DNA follows: TGTGCCAGCAGTGAATGGGGGACAGGGGACAATGAGCAGTTCTTC. Protein product: CASSEWGTGDNEQFF.